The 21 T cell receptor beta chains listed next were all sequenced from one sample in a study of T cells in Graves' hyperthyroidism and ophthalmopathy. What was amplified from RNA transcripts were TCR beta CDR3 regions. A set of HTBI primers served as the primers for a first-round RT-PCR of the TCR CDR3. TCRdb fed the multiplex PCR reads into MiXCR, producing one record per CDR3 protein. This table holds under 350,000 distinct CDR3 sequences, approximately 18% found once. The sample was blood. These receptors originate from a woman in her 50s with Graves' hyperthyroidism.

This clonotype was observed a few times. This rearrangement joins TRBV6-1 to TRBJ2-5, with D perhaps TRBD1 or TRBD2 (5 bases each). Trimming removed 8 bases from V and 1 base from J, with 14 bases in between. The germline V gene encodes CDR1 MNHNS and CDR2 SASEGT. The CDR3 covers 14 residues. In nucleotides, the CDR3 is TGTGCCAGCTTCTCCTGGGGGAGCCAAGAGACCCAGTACTTC. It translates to CASFSWGSQETQYF.

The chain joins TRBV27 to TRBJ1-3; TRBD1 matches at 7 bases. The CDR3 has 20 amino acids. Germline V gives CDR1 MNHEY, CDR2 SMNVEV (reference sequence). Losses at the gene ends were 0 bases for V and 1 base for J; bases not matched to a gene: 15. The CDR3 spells CASSLSATGIVGGSGNTIYF. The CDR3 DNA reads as TGTGCCAGCAGTTTATCTGCGACAGGGATCGTAGGGGGATCTGGAAACACCATATATTTT.

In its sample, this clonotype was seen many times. The CDR3 here is CASNPLGIKNTEAFF. DNA of the CDR3: TGTGCCAGCAACCCGTTAGGGATAAAGAATACTGAAGCTTTCTTT. The chain couples TRBV28 to TRBJ1-1, with no clear D. V was pared by 7 bases and J by 5 bases, with 20 bases between. The CDR3 contains 15 residues. In germline, CDR1 is MDHEN, CDR2 SYDVKM.

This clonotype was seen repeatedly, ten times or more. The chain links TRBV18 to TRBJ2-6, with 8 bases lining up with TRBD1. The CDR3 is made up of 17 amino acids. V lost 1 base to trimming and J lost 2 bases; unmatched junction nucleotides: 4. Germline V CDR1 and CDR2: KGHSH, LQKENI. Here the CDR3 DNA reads TGTGCCAGCTCACCACTACAGGGGGACCCTGGGGCCAACGTCCTGACTTTC. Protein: CASSPLQGDPGANVLTF.

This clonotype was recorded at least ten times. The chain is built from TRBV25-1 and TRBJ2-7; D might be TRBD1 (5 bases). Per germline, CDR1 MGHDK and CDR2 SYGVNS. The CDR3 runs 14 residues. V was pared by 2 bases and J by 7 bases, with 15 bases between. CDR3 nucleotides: TGTGCCAGCAGTGAAACAGGTCAGCTGGGGGAGCAGTACTTC. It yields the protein CASSETGQLGEQYF.

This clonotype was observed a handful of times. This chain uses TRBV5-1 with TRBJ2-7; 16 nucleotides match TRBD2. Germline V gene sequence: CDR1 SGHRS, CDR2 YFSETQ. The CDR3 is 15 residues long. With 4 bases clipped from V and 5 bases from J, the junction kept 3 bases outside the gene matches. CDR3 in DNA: TGCGCCAGCAGCGGGACTAGCGGGAGGGCCGACGAGCAGTACTTC. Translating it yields CASSGTSGRADEQYF.

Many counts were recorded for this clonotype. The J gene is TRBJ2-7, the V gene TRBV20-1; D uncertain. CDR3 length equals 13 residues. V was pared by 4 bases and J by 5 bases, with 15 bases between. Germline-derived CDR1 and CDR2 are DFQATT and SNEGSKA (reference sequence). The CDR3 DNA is TGCAGTGCTATCGATCGCAGCGATCACGAGCAGTACGTC. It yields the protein CSAIDRSDHEQYV.

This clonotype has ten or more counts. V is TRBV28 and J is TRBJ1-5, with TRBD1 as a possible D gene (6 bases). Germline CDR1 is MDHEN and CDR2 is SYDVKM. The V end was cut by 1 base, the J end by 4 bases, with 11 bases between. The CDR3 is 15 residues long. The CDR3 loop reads CASSLYRAVNQPQHF. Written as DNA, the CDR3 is TGTGCCAGCAGTTTATACAGGGCGGTTAATCAGCCCCAGCATTTT.

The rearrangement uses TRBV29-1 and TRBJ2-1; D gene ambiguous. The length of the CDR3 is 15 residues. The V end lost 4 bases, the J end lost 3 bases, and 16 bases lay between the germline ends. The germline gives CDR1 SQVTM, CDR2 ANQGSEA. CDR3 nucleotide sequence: TGCAGCGTTGTTATCGATCCCTCCTACTACAATGAGCAGTTCTTC. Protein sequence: CSVVIDPSYYNEQFF.

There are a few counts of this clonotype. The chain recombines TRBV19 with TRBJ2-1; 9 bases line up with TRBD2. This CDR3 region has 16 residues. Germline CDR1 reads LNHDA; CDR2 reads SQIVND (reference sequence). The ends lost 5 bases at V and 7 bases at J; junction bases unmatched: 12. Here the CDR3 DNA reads TGTGCCAGTAGTTCTCATAGCGGGAGAGGAGTTAATGAGCAGTTCTTC. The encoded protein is CASSSHSGRGVNEQFF.

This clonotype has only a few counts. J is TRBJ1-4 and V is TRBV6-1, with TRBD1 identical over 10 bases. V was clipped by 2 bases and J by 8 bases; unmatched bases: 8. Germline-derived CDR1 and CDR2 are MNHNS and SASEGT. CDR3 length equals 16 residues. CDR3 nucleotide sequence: TGTGCCAGCAGTGAACACCTGGGACAGGGGATCGAAAAACTGTTTTTT. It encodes CASSEHLGQGIEKLFF.

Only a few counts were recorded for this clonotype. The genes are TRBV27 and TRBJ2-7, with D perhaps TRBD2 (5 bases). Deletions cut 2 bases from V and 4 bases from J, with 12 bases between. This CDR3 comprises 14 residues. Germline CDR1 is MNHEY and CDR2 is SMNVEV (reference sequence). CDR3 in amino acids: CASSLDPGNYEQYF. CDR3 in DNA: TGTGCCAGCAGTTTAGACCCCGGGAATTACGAGCAGTACTTC.

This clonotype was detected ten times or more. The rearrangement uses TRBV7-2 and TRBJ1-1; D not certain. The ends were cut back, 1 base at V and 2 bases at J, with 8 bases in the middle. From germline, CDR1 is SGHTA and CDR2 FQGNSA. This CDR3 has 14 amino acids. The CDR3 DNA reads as TGTGCCAGCAGCTTAGGTTGGGATAACACTGAAGCTTTCTTT. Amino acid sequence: CASSLGWDNTEAFF.

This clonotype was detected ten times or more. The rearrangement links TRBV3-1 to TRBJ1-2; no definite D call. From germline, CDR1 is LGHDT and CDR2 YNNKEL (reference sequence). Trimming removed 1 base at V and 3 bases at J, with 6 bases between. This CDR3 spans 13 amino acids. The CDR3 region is CASSQGNDYGYTF. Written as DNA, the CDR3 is TGTGCCAGCAGCCAAGGAAACGACTATGGCTACACCTTC.

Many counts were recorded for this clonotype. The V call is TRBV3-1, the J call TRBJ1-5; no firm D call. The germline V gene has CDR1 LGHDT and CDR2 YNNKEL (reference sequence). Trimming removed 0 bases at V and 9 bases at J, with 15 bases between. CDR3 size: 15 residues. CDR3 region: CASSQDLTWTLPQHF. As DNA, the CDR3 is TGTGCCAGCAGCCAAGACCTAACTTGGACGCTGCCCCAGCATTTT.

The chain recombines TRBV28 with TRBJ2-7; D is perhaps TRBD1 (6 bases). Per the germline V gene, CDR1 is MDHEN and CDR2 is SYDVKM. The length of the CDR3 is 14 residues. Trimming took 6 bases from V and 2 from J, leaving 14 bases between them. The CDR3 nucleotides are TGTGCCAGCAGCCAGGGGCAGCTACCCTACGAGCAGTACTTC. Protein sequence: CASSQGQLPYEQYF.

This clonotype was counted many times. CDR3 DNA: TGCGCCAGCAGCTCAGGGGCGAGCGAGCAGTACTTC. Its protein product is CASSSGASEQYF. The chain is built from TRBV5-1 and TRBJ2-7, with D possibly TRBD1 on 6 matching bases. In germline, CDR1 is SGHRS, CDR2 YFSETQ. Trimming stripped 3 bases from V and 6 bases from J, with 10 bases between. The CDR3 is 12 amino acids. Full variable domain (remainder filled in from reference TRBV5-1 and TRBJ2-7): KAGVTQTPRYLIKTRGQQVTLSCSPISGHRSVSWYQQTPGQGLQFLFEYFSETQRNKGNFPGRFSGRQFSNSRSEMNVSTLELGDSALYLCASSSGASEQYFGPGTRLTVT.

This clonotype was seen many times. CDR3 bases: TGTGCCAGCAGCGTAGCGGGGAAAACAACTAATGAAAAACTGTTTTTT. It codes for CASSVAGKTTNEKLFF. The chain recombines TRBV9 with TRBJ1-4; D remains ambiguous. From germline, CDR1 is SGDLS and CDR2 YYNGEE. CDR3 length: 16 residues. Trimming removed 0 bases at V and 0 bases at J, with 9 bases between.

The CDR3 DNA follows: TGCGCCAGCAGCCCCTCCGCGGGGCTCCCTGTGGAGACCCAGTACTTC. This sequence encodes CASSPSAGLPVETQYF. V gene TRBV5-1 combines with J gene TRBJ2-5; TRBD2 is a possible D gene (6 bases). This CDR3 has 16 residues. Looked up from germline, CDR1 is SGHRS and CDR2 is YFSETQ. V was trimmed by 4 bases and J by 5 bases, leaving 21 bases between them.

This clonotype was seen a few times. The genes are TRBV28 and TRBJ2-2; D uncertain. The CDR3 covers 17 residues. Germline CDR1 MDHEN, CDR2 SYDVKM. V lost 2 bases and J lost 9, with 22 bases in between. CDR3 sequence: CASSLTATQEPGRELFF. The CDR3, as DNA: TGTGCCAGCAGTTTAACGGCTACCCAAGAACCTGGACGGGAGCTGTTTTTT.

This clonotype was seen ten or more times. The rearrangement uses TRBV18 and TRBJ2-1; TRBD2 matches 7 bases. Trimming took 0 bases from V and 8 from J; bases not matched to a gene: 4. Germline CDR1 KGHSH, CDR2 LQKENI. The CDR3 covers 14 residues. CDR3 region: CASSPPGGFDEQFF. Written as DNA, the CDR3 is TGTGCCAGCTCACCACCGGGGGGGTTCGATGAGCAGTTCTTC.